This T cell receptor (beta chain) was captured in a study of neurological immune-mediated disorders. This clonotype has at least ten counts. This CDR3 region has 13 residues. Trimming removed 0 bases at V and 3 bases at J, with 4 bases between. The germline V gene has CDR1 SGHKS and CDR2 YYEKEE (reference sequence). Using its own MiXCR run on the 5' RACE reads, TCRdb lists one record per CDR3 protein. The data contain about 46,000 distinct CDR3 sequences, around 3.3% of them seen just once; the ten biggest clones take up about 14%. PBMCs stored at -80 C, numbering 2 million, were the origin of the unsorted libraries.

The J gene is TRBJ1-5, the V gene TRBV5-5; the D is unclear. The clonotype originates from a woman aged 45-59 years with multiple sclerosis. Sample: PBMCs. CDR3 in amino acids: CASSLVINQPQHF. CDR3 DNA: TGTGCCAGCAGCTTGGTCATCAATCAGCCCCAGCATTTT.